The 19 T cell receptor beta chains below were found in one sample sequenced in a study of T-cell reconstitution after alpha-beta-depleted transplantation in children. A library of TCRbeta sequences, prepared with unique molecular identifiers, was generated. One entry per CDR3 protein results from TCRdb running MiXCR on the PCR reads. The sample includes a few hundred thousand distinct CDR3 sequences, around 20% of them seen just once. Specimen: PBMCs, mostly from graft donor cells, collected 180 days after TCRalphabeta/CD19-depleted stem cell transplant. These receptors all come from a male patient younger than 18 who had a stem cell transplant for acute lymphoblastic leukemia, so the T cells may come from the graft donor.

The genes are TRBV10-3 and TRBJ2-1; TRBD1 matches 7 bases. V dropped 10 bases and J dropped 3; count of bases not matched to a gene: 6. Germline CDR1 reads ENHRY; CDR2 reads SYGVKD. This CDR3 spans 13 amino acids. Here the CDR3 DNA reads TGTGCCAACAGCGGACAGGTCTACAATGAGCAGTTCTTC. Its translation: CANSGQVYNEQFF.

This clonotype was seen only a few times. This chain joins TRBV5-1 and TRBJ1-2; 8 bases map to TRBD1. The germline V gene has CDR1 SGHRS and CDR2 YFSETQ. V lost 3 bases to trimming and J lost 3 bases; unmatched junction nucleotides: 7. This CDR3 is 15 amino acids long. The CDR3 is CASSSETGAYYGYTF. CDR3 DNA sequence: TGCGCCAGCAGCTCCGAGACAGGGGCTTACTATGGCTACACCTTC.

The gene calls are TRBV4-1 and TRBJ1-3, with D perhaps matching TRBD1 (5 bases). CDR1 MGHRA and CDR2 YSYEKL come from the germline V gene. CDR3 length: 15 amino acids. The V and J ends lost 2 bases and 7 bases respectively, with 15 bases between them. The CDR3 DNA sequence: TGCGCCAGCAGCCAACAGGGTAACGTAGGTAACACCATATATTTT. Its translation is CASSQQGNVGNTIYF.

The genes are TRBV4-2 and TRBJ1-2; no clear D gene. Germline-derived CDR1 and CDR2 are LGHNA and YNFKEQ. This CDR3 is built from 15 residues. Between the trimmed V and J ends, which lost 1 base and 7 bases, there was a span of 16 bases. CDR3 bases: TGTGCCAGCAGCCAAGTCCAGAGGTTTGGTGTTGGCTACACCTTC. The encoded protein is CASSQVQRFGVGYTF.

V is TRBV12-3 or TRBV12-4 and J is TRBJ2-1; D remains ambiguous. V lost 5 bases and J 6 bases, leaving 14 bases between the germline ends. The CDR3 totals 14 residues. CDR3 coding DNA: TGTGCCAGCAGTCTCACAAAAAGAGGCAATGAGCAGTTCTTC. Translated, it gives CASSLTKRGNEQFF.

This clonotype was detected a few times. The chain links TRBV3-1 to TRBJ2-5, with TRBD1 identical over 7 bases. Germline CDR1 LGHDT, CDR2 YNNKEL (reference sequence). The V segment lost 7 bases and the J segment 7 bases; nucleotides outside the gene matches: 12. This CDR3 contains 14 residues. The CDR3 is CASTLTGLFGTQYF. CDR3 nucleotides: TGTGCCAGCACCCTGACAGGGCTTTTTGGGACCCAGTACTTC.

The rearrangement uses TRBV4-1 and TRBJ1-2, with D tentatively TRBD1 (5 bases). V was pared by 0 bases and J by 6 bases, with 20 bases between. The length of the CDR3 is 17 residues. Germline loops: CDR1 MGHRA, CDR2 YSYEKL. The CDR3 DNA follows: TGCGCCAGCAGCCAAGATCGAGGCAGGGTCTCGTTGAATGGCTACACCTTC. Its protein product is CASSQDRGRVSLNGYTF.

V is TRBV20-1 and J is TRBJ1-1; D unresolved. Trimming removed 5 bases from V and 1 base from J, with 14 bases in between. The CDR3 extends over 14 amino acids. Per the germline V gene, CDR1 is DFQATT and CDR2 is SNEGSKA (reference sequence). The CDR3 region has the DNA TGCAGTGCTCGCCATCCCTTGGGGAACACTGAAGCTTTCTTT. This sequence encodes CSARHPLGNTEAFF.

This clonotype was recorded a few times. This chain uses TRBV20-1 with TRBJ2-7, with a possible D match to TRBD2 (6 bases). This CDR3 contains 12 residues. Germline loops: CDR1 DFQATT, CDR2 SNEGSKA (reference sequence). Trimming pared 1 base from V and 4 bases from J, leaving 8 bases between. The CDR3: CSARAEGYEQYF. As DNA, the CDR3 is TGCAGTGCTAGAGCGGAGGGGTACGAGCAGTACTTC.

This clonotype turned up a few times. This chain joins TRBV12-3 or TRBV12-4 and TRBJ2-7; 9 bases match TRBD2. Trimming cost V 2 bases and J 4 bases; bases outside gene matches: 3. The CDR3 is 14 residues long. CDR3 nucleotide sequence: TGTGCCAGCAGTTTATGGGCGGGAGGGTACGAGCAGTACTTC. It yields the protein CASSLWAGGYEQYF.

The V call is TRBV29-1, the J call TRBJ2-5, with D perhaps TRBD1 (5 bases). The CDR3 loop spans 12 amino acids. Trimming took off 8 bases at V and 1 base at J, with 11 bases between the two ends. Germline loops: CDR1 SQVTM, CDR2 ANQGSEA. The CDR3 spells CSFWTPQETQYF. In DNA form, the CDR3 reads TGCAGCTTCTGGACACCCCAAGAGACCCAGTACTTC.

DNA of the CDR3: TGTGCCACCAGCAGAGAGGCTAGCGGGGACCTCCAAGAGACCCAGTACTTC. It codes for CATSREASGDLQETQYF. This chain joins TRBV15 and TRBJ2-5; 9 bases line up with TRBD2. The CDR3 contains 17 residues. CDR1 LNHNV and CDR2 YYDKDF come from the germline V gene (reference sequence). J was trimmed by 1 base and V by 0 bases; bases with no gene match: 6.

A few counts support this clonotype. The chain carries TRBV5-1 and TRBJ2-1; a weak D match, TRBD2 (6 bases). V lost 4 bases, J lost 10 bases, and 21 bases lay in between. The CDR3 is 15 residues long. CDR1 SGHRS and CDR2 YFSETQ come from the germline V gene. The CDR3 nucleotides are TGCGCCAGCAGCCTTGGCAGGCGGAGGGTACAAGAGCAGTTCTTC. It is translated as CASSLGRRRVQEQFF.

This clonotype showed up just a few times. The chain uses TRBV5-1 and TRBJ1-1, with D perhaps TRBD1 (6 bases). CDR3 length: 15 residues. CDR1 and CDR2 (germline): SGHRS, YFSETQ. Trimming took 0 bases from V and 5 from J, leaving 14 bases between them. CDR3 sequence reads: CASSLEYGGGTEAFF. In DNA form, the CDR3 reads TGCGCCAGCAGCTTGGAATATGGGGGCGGTACTGAAGCTTTCTTT.

The chain has TRBV5-1 and TRBJ2-7; 8 bases match TRBD1. Germline V gene data show CDR1 as SGHRS and CDR2 as YFSETQ. V trimming: 3 bases; J trimming: 4 bases; junction bases outside the gene matches: 6. CDR3 size: 14 residues. The CDR3 spells CASSSRDRTYEQYF. CDR3 DNA sequence: TGCGCCAGCAGCTCCCGGGACAGGACATACGAGCAGTACTTC.

The V gene is TRBV11-2, the J gene TRBJ2-5; D not certain. The V end was cut by 5 bases, the J end by 1 base, with 8 bases between. Germline V gene sequence: CDR1 SGHAT, CDR2 FQNNGV. The CDR3 runs 13 residues. The CDR3 loop reads CASSPTFQETQYF. CDR3 sequence (DNA): TGTGCCAGCAGCCCTACCTTCCAAGAGACCCAGTACTTC. The complete variable domain, with remaining parts taken from reference TRBV11-2 and TRBJ2-5, reads EAGVAQSPRYKIIEKRQSVAFWCNPISGHATLYWYQQILGQGPKLLIQFQNNGVVDDSQLPKDRFSAERLKGVDSTLKIQPAKLEDSAVYLCASSPTFQETQYFGPGTRLLVL.

V gene TRBV18 combines with J gene TRBJ2-3, with 10 bases identical to TRBD1. Germline V CDR1 and CDR2: KGHSH, LQKENI. The CDR3 totals 15 residues. V was clipped by 6 bases and J by 0 bases; unmatched bases: 3. DNA of the CDR3: TGTGCCAGCTCCCGACAGGGGGCTAGCACAGATACGCAGTATTTT. It encodes CASSRQGASTDTQYF. Complete variable domain (other parts from reference TRBV18 and TRBJ2-3): NAGVMQNPRHLVRRRGQEARLRCSPMKGHSHVYWYRQLPEEGLKFMVYLQKENIIDESGMPKERFSAEFPKEGPSILRIQQVVRGDSAAYFCASSRQGASTDTQYFGPGTRLTVL.

The chain joins TRBV12-3 or TRBV12-4 to TRBJ2-1, with 12 bases identical to TRBD1. There are 15 residues in the CDR3. V shed 6 bases and J 11 bases; nucleotides not matched to a gene: 11. CDR3 loop: CASRPGTGGAHKQFF. The DNA of the CDR3 is TGTGCCAGCAGACCCGGGACAGGGGGCGCCCATAAGCAGTTCTTC.

This rearrangement joins TRBV5-6 to TRBJ2-7; no firm D call. Germline values: CDR1 SGHDT, CDR2 YYEEEE. The CDR3 totals 13 residues. The V end lost 2 bases, the J end lost 2 bases, and 8 bases lay between the germline ends. CDR3 in amino acids: CASSFGHPYEQYF. As DNA, the CDR3 is TGTGCCAGCAGCTTCGGGCATCCCTACGAGCAGTACTTC.